This T cell receptor beta chain came from a study of graft-versus-host responses after intestinal transplantation. Across the study: Each recipient received anti-thymocyte globulin induction, then tacrolimus and steroids for 3 to 4 years. Study-wide findings and caveats: Ileal or blood samples showed some GvH clones first, and such clones were also found in recipient marrow. Levels of circulating GvH clones at their peak were associated with early post-transplant HvG declines. The study found high graft-versus-host to host-versus-graft clonal ratios in allografts of patients with graft-donor T cell macrochimerism.

For this clone: Its matching antigen is unknown.

TCRdb's copy holds only in-frame clones and misses some; the assay was immunoSEQ multiplex PCR. The repertoire consists of tens of thousands of clones, with 82% occurring once and the leading ten covering more than 0.8%. The sequence was collected from a human donor who was the organ donor for an intestinal transplant. The starting material was unstimulated CD8+ T cells sorted from spleen or lymph node cells, obtained before transplant.

In nucleotides, the CDR3 is TGTGCTAGTGCTCTAAGCATCAGCGGTAGCTCCTACAATGAGCAGTTCTTC. Residues: CASALSISGSSYNEQFF. The V call is TRBV12-5, the J call TRBJ2-1; possible D gene TRBD2, 5 bases. The length of the CDR3 is 17 residues. Trimming cost V 7 bases and J 0 bases, with 19 bases left between them. The germline V gene encodes CDR1 LGHNT and CDR2 FRNRAP. The full variable domain, its missing parts supplied by reference TRBV12-5 and TRBJ2-1, is DARVTQTPRHKVTEMGQEVTMRCQPILGHNTVFWYRQTMMQGLELLAYFRNRAPLDDSGMPKDRFSAEMPDATLATLKIQPSEPRDSAVYFCASALSISGSSYNEQFFGPGTRLTVL.